The clone carrying this T cell receptor (beta chain) occurred many times. These data originate in a study of response to subunit inactivated influenza vaccine. V dropped 2 bases and J dropped 4 bases, with 5 bases sitting between them. The germline gives CDR1 DFQATT, CDR2 SNEGSKA (reference sequence). The CDR3 is made up of 12 amino acids. MiXCR, applied by TCRdb to the RT-PCR reads, yields one record per CDR3 protein. The sample records about 540,000 distinct CDR3 sequences, 20% to 25% being singletons. A further study also used this sample, focusing on T cells expressing NK-cell markers. This second report adds: Libraries used 5'RACE template switching adding universal primer site and UMIs. According to the study, TCR beta repertoires originated from sorted CD3+CD56+NKG2C+, CD3+CD56+NKG2C- and CD3+CD56-NKG2C+ T cells. Sequencing covered eight donors, seven HCMV-seropositive and one seronegative. Researchers report these clonotypes also headed the CD3+CD56-NKG2C+ fraction in four donors.

Sequenced material: CD4+ T cells sorted from PBMCs, taken 11 to 12 days after vaccination. V is TRBV20-1 and J is TRBJ2-2; D gene uncertain. The TCR was taken from a man between 45 and 60 years old who received an inactivated influenza vaccine. CDR3 nucleotides: TGCAGTGCTAGACACACCACCGGGGAGCTGTTTTTT. Its protein product is CSARHTTGELFF.